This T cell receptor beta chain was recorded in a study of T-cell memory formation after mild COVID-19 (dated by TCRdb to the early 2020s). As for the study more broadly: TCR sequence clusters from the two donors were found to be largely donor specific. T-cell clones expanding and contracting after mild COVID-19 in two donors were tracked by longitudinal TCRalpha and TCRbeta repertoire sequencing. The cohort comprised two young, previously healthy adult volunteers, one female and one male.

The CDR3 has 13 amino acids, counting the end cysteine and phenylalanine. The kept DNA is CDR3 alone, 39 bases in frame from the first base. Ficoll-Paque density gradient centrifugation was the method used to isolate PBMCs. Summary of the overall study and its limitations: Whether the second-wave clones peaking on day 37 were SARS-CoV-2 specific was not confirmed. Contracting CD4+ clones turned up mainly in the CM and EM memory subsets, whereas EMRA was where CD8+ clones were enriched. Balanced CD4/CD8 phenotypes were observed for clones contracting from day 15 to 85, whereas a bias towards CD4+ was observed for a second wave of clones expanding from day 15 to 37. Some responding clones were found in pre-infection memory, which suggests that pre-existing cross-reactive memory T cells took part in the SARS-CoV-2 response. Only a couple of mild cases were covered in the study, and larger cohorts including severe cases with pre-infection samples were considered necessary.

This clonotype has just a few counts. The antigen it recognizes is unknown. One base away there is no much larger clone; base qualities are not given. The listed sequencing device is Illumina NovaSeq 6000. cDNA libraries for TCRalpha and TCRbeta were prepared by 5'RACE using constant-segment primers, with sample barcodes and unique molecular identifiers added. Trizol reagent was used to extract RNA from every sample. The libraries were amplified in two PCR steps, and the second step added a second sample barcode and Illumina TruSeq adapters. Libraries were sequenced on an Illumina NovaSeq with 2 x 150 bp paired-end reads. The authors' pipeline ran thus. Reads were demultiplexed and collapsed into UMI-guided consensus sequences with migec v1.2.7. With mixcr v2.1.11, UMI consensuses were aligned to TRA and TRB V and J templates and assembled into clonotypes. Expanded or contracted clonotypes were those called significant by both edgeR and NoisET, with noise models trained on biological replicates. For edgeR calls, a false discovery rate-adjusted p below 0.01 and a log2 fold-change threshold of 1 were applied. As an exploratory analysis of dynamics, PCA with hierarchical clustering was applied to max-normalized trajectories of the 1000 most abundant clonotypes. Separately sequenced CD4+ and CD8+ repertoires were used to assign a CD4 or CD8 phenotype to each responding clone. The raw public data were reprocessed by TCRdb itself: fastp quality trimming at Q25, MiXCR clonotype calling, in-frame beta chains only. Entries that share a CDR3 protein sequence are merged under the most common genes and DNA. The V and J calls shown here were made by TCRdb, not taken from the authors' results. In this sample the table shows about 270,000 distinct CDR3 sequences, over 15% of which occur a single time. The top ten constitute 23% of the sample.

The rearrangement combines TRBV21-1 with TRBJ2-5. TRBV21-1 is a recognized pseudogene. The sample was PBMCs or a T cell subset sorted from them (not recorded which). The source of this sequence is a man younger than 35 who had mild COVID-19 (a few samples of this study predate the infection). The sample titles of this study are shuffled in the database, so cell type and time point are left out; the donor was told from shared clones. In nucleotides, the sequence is TGTGCCAGCAGCAAAGTCGGGCTGGAGACCCAGTACTTC. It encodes CASSKVGLETQYF.